This T cell receptor (beta chain) was sequenced for a study of blood T cell repertoires in COVID-19. From germline, CDR1 is SEHNR and CDR2 FQNEAQ (reference sequence). This CDR3 is built from 16 residues. Unmatched junction bases numbered 14, after V lost 4 bases and J lost 8 bases. Libraries were prepared by immunoSEQ multiplex PCR; TCRdb keeps only in-frame clonotypes and omits some of them. Counted here are around 100,000 clones, more than 80% occurring once; the ten biggest clones make up just over 5.5%. This sequence was found in a woman aged 60-75 years with COVID-19, enrolled during active disease. V gene TRBV7-9 combines with J gene TRBJ1-2, with 9 nucleotides matching TRBD1. Sequenced material: peripheral blood. As DNA, the CDR3 is TGTGCCAGCAGCTCGAGCGCCGGGACAGGGTTGGGCGGCTACACCTTC. It encodes CASSSSAGTGLGGYTF.